Each of the 5 T cell receptor beta chains below was sequenced from the same sample in a study of metastatic and nonmetastatic thyroid tumors. Each patient came to thyroid surgery without any prior treatment (of any kind). MiXCR re-clonotyped the PCR reads for TCRdb. The repertoire includes some 8,000 clones, roughly a quarter of them detected once, and less than 30% sits in the top ten. The sample was tumor tissue. Receptors originate from a female donor with papillary thyroid cancer or a benign thyroid nodule (not recorded which). Some clones in this sample may be carry-over from other donors' samples.

This clone has more than one count but fewer than ten. The chain links TRBV19 to TRBJ2-7; weak D call: TRBD2 (6 bases). The germline V gene has CDR1 LNHDA and CDR2 SQIVND (reference sequence). V lost 10 bases to trimming and J lost 7 bases, with 20 bases between them. The CDR3 spans 13 residues. This CDR3 is CATTSGRTGEQYF. The CDR3 coding sequence is TGTGCCACCACCTCCGGGAGAACGGGAGAGCAGTACTTC.

The V gene is TRBV12-3 or TRBV12-4, the J gene TRBJ2-2; D may correspond to TRBD1 or TRBD2 (5 bases each). V shed 1 base and J shed 5 bases, with 26 bases lying between them. CDR3 length: 20 amino acids. DNA for the CDR3: TGTGCCAGCAGTTTAGAGGGGACCCGATTTCGAGTTGAGGGGACCGGGGAGCTGTTTTTT. It encodes CASSLEGTRFRVEGTGELFF.

This clone turned up a few times. The sample contains more than one DNA sequence encoding this CDR3. The V and J genes are TRBV11-2 and TRBJ2-7, with D perhaps TRBD1 or TRBD2 (5 bases each). Trimming removed 5 bases from V and 6 bases from J, with 23 bases in between. CDR3 size: 16 residues. The germline gives CDR1 SGHAT, CDR2 FQNNGV. Here the CDR3 DNA reads TGTGCCAGCAGCCAAACGGGTGGGGGTAGGGCCTCCGAGCAGTACTTC. Protein sequence: CASSQTGGGRASEQYF.

V is TRBV7-9 and J is TRBJ2-7; D is ambiguous. From germline, CDR1 is SEHNR and CDR2 FQNEAQ (reference sequence). This CDR3 region has 13 residues. Deletions cut 3 bases from V and 1 base from J, with 7 bases between. The CDR3: CASSLLQSYEQYF. DNA for the CDR3: TGTGCCAGCAGCTTGCTTCAGTCCTACGAGCAGTACTTC.

The rearrangement links TRBV6-9 to TRBJ1-1; D gene uncertain. This CDR3 is built from 11 residues. Trimming stripped 7 bases from V and 4 bases from J, with 7 bases between. The germline CDR1 and CDR2 sequences are MNHGY and SVAAGI. CDR3 in DNA: TGTGCCAGCATGGGAGGCACTGAAGCTTTCTTT. Translation: CASMGGTEAFF.